The present T cell receptor beta chain was sequenced within a study of T cell responses to AZD1222 COVID-19 vaccine. About the study: Analyses pooled second doses at about 4 or about 12 weeks.

Only in-frame clones appear in the TCRdb table, and some are missing; sequencing was by immunoSEQ multiplex PCR. The repertoire holds 90,000 to 120,000 clones, less than 90% seen once, with approximately 15% in the top ten. Study findings and constraints: Donors were mostly white British, more females; clonal diversity possibly underestimated.

In regard to this clone: Its antigen remains unknown.

Germline trimming cut 4 bases from V and 2 bases from J; bases unmatched to any gene: 8. The CDR3 extends over 16 amino acids. From germline, CDR1 is LNHDA and CDR2 SQIVND (reference sequence). V is TRBV19 and J is TRBJ2-3; 8 bases line up with TRBD1. The sequencing here drew on peripheral blood, taken on day 0 of AZD1222 vaccination. The sequence was collected from an adult in good health. The CDR3 DNA reads as TGTGCCAGTAGTAGGGGCCCGGACAGGGCCACAGATACGCAGTATTTT. Its protein product is CASSRGPDRATDTQYF.